This TCR beta chain is drawn from a study of T cell repertoires in cytomegalovirus infection. On the study more broadly: Newly reported HLA-C-restricted and thoroughly characterized HLA-B-restricted CMV epitopes were employed. It can be stated that public TCR beta signatures indicated CMV infection as well as a matching HLA type.

TCRdb called the reads again in MiXCR, with one record for every CDR3 protein. The repertoire holds around 710,000 distinct CDR3 sequences, with roughly 28% as singletons. Overall study findings and caveats: HLA-C-restricted, CMV-specific TCR beta clonotypes were dominant ex vivo.

In regard to this clonotype: Antigen specificity is unknown. A much larger clone sits a single nucleotide away, making a read error possible.

CDR3 length equals 12 residues. Germline CDR1 and CDR2: SGHTA and FQGNSA. V gene TRBV7-2 combines with J gene TRBJ1-1; D not resolved. Sample: cultured CD8+ T cells from PBMCs, taken from culture after CMV antigen stimulation. This TCR was recovered from a human donor in good health (CMV status not recorded). Some clones in this sample may be carry-over from other donors' samples. Here the CDR3 reads CVSSQDEVEAFF. The CDR3 DNA sequence: TGTGTCAGCAGCCAAGATGAGGTTGAGGCTTTCTTT. Based on the CDR3 plus reference TRBV7-2 and TRBJ1-1, the full variable domain is GAGVSQSPSNKVTEKGKDVELRCDPISGHTALYWYRQSLGQGLEFLIYFQGNSAPDKSGLPSDRFSAERTGGSVSTLTIQRTQQEDSAVYLCVSSQDEVEAFFGQGTRLTVV.